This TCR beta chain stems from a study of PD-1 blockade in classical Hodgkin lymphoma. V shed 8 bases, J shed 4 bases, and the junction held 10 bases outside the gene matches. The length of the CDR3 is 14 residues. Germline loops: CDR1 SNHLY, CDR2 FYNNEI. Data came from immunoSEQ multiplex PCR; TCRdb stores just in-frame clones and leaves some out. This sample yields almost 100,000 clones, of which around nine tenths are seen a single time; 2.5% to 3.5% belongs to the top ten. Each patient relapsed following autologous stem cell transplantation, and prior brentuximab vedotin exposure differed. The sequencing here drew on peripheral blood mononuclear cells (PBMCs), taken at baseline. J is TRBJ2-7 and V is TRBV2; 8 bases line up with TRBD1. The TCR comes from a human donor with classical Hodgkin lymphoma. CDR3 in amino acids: CASRKGTGPYEQYF. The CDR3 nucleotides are TGTGCCAGCCGAAAAGGGACAGGCCCTTACGAGCAGTACTTC.